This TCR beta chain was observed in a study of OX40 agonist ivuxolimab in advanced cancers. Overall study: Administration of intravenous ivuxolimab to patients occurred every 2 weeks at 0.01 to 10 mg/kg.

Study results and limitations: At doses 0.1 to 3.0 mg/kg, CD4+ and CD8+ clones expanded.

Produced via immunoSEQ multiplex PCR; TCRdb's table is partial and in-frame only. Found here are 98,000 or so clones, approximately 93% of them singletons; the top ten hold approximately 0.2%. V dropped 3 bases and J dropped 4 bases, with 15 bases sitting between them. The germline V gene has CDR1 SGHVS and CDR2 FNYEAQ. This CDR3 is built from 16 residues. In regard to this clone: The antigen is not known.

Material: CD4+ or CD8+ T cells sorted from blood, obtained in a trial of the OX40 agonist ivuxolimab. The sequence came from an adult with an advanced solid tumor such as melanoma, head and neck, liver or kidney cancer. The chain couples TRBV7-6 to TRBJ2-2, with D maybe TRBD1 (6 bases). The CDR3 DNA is TGTGCCAGCAGCTTCAACGGACAGAGAGGCACCGGGGAGCTGTTTTTT. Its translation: CASSFNGQRGTGELFF.